The 32 T cell receptor beta chains below come from one sample, sequenced in a study of CD4 T cells in relation to SARS-CoV-2 and coronaviruses. Unexposed donor CD4+ T cells date from about 2011-2018, before the COVID-19 pandemic. Measured with immunoSEQ multiplex PCR; TCRdb has only the in-frame clones, and not every one. Of about 55,000 clones listed, about nine tenths were seen once; the top ten hold around 1.5%. The sequenced sample consisted of memory CD4+ T cells from PBMCs. These receptors originate from a human donor in good health.

The chain combines TRBV7-9 with TRBJ2-5; 13 nucleotides agree with TRBD2. This CDR3 is 16 amino acids long. Trimming at V came to 11 bases and at J to 9 bases, leaving 18 bases not matched to a gene. CDR1 SEHNR and CDR2 FQNEAQ come from the germline V gene (reference sequence). The CDR3 sequence is CAGPPPGLAGDTAQYF. CDR3 DNA: TGTGCCGGCCCACCACCCGGACTAGCGGGAGACACGGCCCAGTACTTC.

The chain is built from TRBV19 and TRBJ2-1; no clear D gene. Germline-derived CDR1 and CDR2 are LNHDA and SQIVND (reference sequence). Deletions cut 3 bases from V and 0 bases from J, with 9 bases between. This CDR3 has 15 residues. CDR3 in amino acids: CASSIYGFSYNEQFF. CDR3 nucleotides: TGTGCCAGTAGTATCTACGGTTTCTCCTACAATGAGCAGTTCTTC. The complete variable domain, with remaining parts taken from reference TRBV19 and TRBJ2-1, reads DGGITQSPKYLFRKEGQNVTLSCEQNLNHDAMYWYRQDPGQGLRLIYYSQIVNDFQKGDIAEGYSVSREKKESFPLTVTSAQKNPTAFYLCASSIYGFSYNEQFFGPGTRLTVL.

A word on this clone: One end of the junction is discordant with germline, which a read error may explain. V usage is TRBV5-5 and J usage is TRBJ2-2; 7 bases are shared with TRBD2. The CDR3 is 14 amino acids. From germline, CDR1 is SGHKS and CDR2 YYEKEE (reference sequence). This chain's CDR3 is CASSLVSGTGELFF. CDR3 in DNA: TGTGCCAGCAGTTTGGTTAGCGGGACCGGGGAGCTGTTTTTT. Filled out from reference TRBV5-5 and TRBJ2-2, the complete variable domain reads DAGVTQSPTHLIKTRGQQVTLRCSPISGHKSVSWYQQVLGQGPQFIFQYYEKEERGRGNFPDRFSARQFPNYSSELNVNALLLGDSALYLCASSLVSGTGELFFGEGSRLTVL.

Turning to this clone: Additional DNA sequences in this sample encode the identical CDR3. The V and J genes are TRBV11-2 and TRBJ2-5; possible D gene TRBD1, 5 bases. Trimming removed 5 bases at V and 2 bases at J, with 12 bases between. The V gene's germline CDR1 is SGHAT and CDR2 FQNNGV. This CDR3 contains 14 residues. The CDR3 is CASSRGQLQETQYF. Here the CDR3 DNA reads TGTGCCAGCAGCCGAGGACAACTACAAGAGACCCAGTACTTC.

This chain links TRBV27 with TRBJ2-7, with 9 positions matching TRBD1. Germline V gene data show CDR1 as MNHEY and CDR2 as SMNVEV (reference sequence). V was pared by 5 bases and J by 3 bases, with 14 bases of the junction left unmatched. The CDR3 extends over 17 amino acids. In DNA, the CDR3 is TGTGCCAGCAGTCCCAAAGGGGCGGGGACAGGGAACTACGAGCAGTACTTC. Translation gives CASSPKGAGTGNYEQYF.

CDR3 in DNA: TGTGCCAGCAGTACGTTACAGGGGGCTGGGACTGAAGCTTTCTTT. Amino acids: CASSTLQGAGTEAFF. The rearrangement uses TRBV11-2 and TRBJ1-1, with TRBD1 matching over 9 bases. V lost 6 bases and J lost 5; bases outside the gene matches: 10. Germline V lookup: CDR1 SGHAT, CDR2 FQNNGV. The CDR3 totals 15 residues.

J is TRBJ1-2 and V is TRBV14; the D gene is possibly TRBD1 (6 bases). Germline V gene lookup returns CDR1 SGHDN and CDR2 FVKESK. V dropped 1 base and J dropped 6 bases, with 9 bases sitting between them. CDR3 length equals 13 residues. DNA of the CDR3: TGTGCCAGCAGCCAAGTGACAGGAGATGGCTACACCTTC. Translated: CASSQVTGDGYTF.

The chain recombines TRBV27 with TRBJ1-5, with D hard to call. CDR3 length equals 18 residues. Germline V CDR1 and CDR2: MNHEY, SMNVEV (reference sequence). Between the trimmed V and J ends, which lost 2 bases and 7 bases, there was a span of 24 bases. CDR3 in amino acids: CASSLSPYSEGAGQPQHF. DNA of the CDR3: TGTGCCAGCAGTTTAAGCCCCTATAGTGAGGGCGCGGGACAGCCCCAGCATTTT.

This chain links TRBV19 with TRBJ1-2; D perhaps matches TRBD1 (5 bases). Trimming took off 9 bases at V and 8 bases at J, with 16 bases between the two ends. Germline assignment: CDR1 LNHDA and CDR2 SQIVND (reference sequence). The CDR3 is made up of 12 amino acids. CDR3 DNA sequence: TGTGCCAGCCGGGACCTCGGGCGAGGCTACACCTTC. Encoded protein: CASRDLGRGYTF.

V usage is TRBV18 and J usage is TRBJ2-4; 7 nucleotides line up with TRBD1. CDR1 and CDR2 (germline): KGHSH, LQKENI. Unmatched junction bases numbered 8, after V lost 6 bases and J lost 6 bases. The CDR3 has 14 amino acids. This CDR3 is CASSGWDSPNIQYF. The DNA for the CDR3 is TGTGCCAGCTCTGGGTGGGACAGCCCAAACATTCAGTACTTC.

This clone was observed a handful of times. The chain employs TRBV7-3 and TRBJ2-7; 7 positions agree with TRBD2. This CDR3 is built from 14 residues. CDR1 SGHTA and CDR2 FQGTGA come from the germline V gene. V gave up 1 base and J gave up 3 bases; unmatched junction bases: 3. The DNA for the CDR3 is TGTGCCAGCAGCTTAATGGGAGGGAACTACGAGCAGTACTTC. It codes for CASSLMGGNYEQYF.

The chain combines TRBV5-5 with TRBJ2-2, with TRBD2 matching over 7 bases. The germline CDR1 and CDR2 sequences are SGHKS and YYEKEE (reference sequence). The CDR3 has 16 residues. J was trimmed by 1 base and V by 1 base; bases with no gene match: 4. CDR3 amino acids: CASSLNPGGNTGELFF. CDR3 DNA: TGTGCCAGCAGCTTGAACCCGGGAGGGAACACCGGGGAGCTGTTTTTT.

This chain connects TRBV3-1 (or the pseudogene TRBV3-2) to TRBJ2-1; D is uncertain. The V end was cut by 5 bases, the J end by 5 bases, with 22 bases between. The length of the CDR3 is 17 residues. Germline V gives CDR1 LGHDT, CDR2 YNNKEL (reference sequence). CDR3 loop: CASSFCFPISSDNEQFF. CDR3 in DNA: TGTGCCAGCAGCTTTTGTTTTCCCATTTCTTCCGACAATGAGCAGTTCTTC.

CDR3 coding DNA: TGTGCCAGCAGCCCCTGGGCCGGGAGGACAGATACGCAGTATTTT. Translating gives CASSPWAGRTDTQYF. The rearrangement uses TRBV5-8 and TRBJ2-3, with 7 bases matching TRBD2. Germline CDR1 SGHTS, CDR2 YDEGEE. The CDR3 has 15 residues. V shed 4 bases, J shed 3 bases, and the junction held 8 bases outside the gene matches.

The chain has TRBV9 and TRBJ2-3, with TRBD1 matching over 7 bases. J lost 5 bases, V lost 4 bases, and 10 bases had no gene match. The germline V gene has CDR1 SGDLS and CDR2 YYNGEE. The CDR3 loop spans 15 amino acids. The CDR3 here is CASSPRTGAGDTQYF. DNA for the CDR3: TGTGCCAGCAGCCCCCGGACAGGCGCGGGAGATACGCAGTATTTT.

The chain uses TRBV6-5 and TRBJ2-3, with TRBD2 as a possible D gene (6 bases). V dropped 8 bases and J dropped 2 bases, with 8 bases sitting between them. The CDR3 has 12 amino acids. Germline V gene lookup returns CDR1 MNHEY and CDR2 SVGAGI. The CDR3 reads CASRGTTDTQYF. The CDR3, as DNA: TGTGCCAGCCGCGGGACCACAGATACGCAGTATTTT.

V gene TRBV7-9 combines with J gene TRBJ2-5; unclear D gene. Germline loops: CDR1 SEHNR, CDR2 FQNEAQ (reference sequence). The CDR3 is made up of 14 amino acids. The V end lost 2 bases, the J end lost 4 bases, and 11 bases lay between the germline ends. CDR3 sequence: CASSLRVGSETQYF. In DNA, the CDR3 is TGTGCCAGCAGCTTAAGGGTGGGCTCAGAGACCCAGTACTTC.

J is TRBJ2-3 and V is TRBV19; the match to TRBD2 covers 8 bases. Per germline, CDR1 LNHDA and CDR2 SQIVND (reference sequence). V dropped 6 bases and J dropped 4; count of bases not matched to a gene: 6. The CDR3 runs to 14 residues. CDR3 amino acids: CASSRTSTADTQYF. The CDR3 coding sequence is TGTGCCAGTAGCCGGACTAGCACCGCAGATACGCAGTATTTT.

The genes are TRBV27 and TRBJ2-7, with D tentatively TRBD1 or TRBD2 (6 bases each). This CDR3 comprises 15 residues. From germline, CDR1 is MNHEY and CDR2 SMNVEV (reference sequence). Trimming stripped 5 bases from V and 3 bases from J, with 17 bases between. The CDR3 region is CASSLKGGVLYEQYF. The DNA of the CDR3 is TGTGCCAGCAGTCTCAAGGGGGGAGTCCTCTACGAGCAGTACTTC.

The chain carries TRBV2 and TRBJ2-5, with D perhaps TRBD1 (5 bases). The CDR3 has 12 residues. Germline CDR1 is SNHLY and CDR2 is FYNNEI. V was shortened by 4 bases and J by 5 bases, with 8 bases between the two germline ends. CDR3 in amino acids: CASSGSGETQYF. The CDR3, as DNA: TGTGCCAGCAGTGGTTCAGGGGAGACCCAGTACTTC.

CDR3 sequence (DNA): TGTGCCAGCAGCGTAGACAGCGGGAGATACAATGAGCAGTTCTTC. It yields the protein CASSVDSGRYNEQFF. V is TRBV9 and J is TRBJ2-1; TRBD2 agrees at 8 bases. Germline CDR1 SGDLS, CDR2 YYNGEE. V was pared by 0 bases and J by 4 bases, with 3 bases of the junction left unmatched. The CDR3 runs to 15 residues.

CDR3 protein: CASSASETQYF. CDR3 DNA sequence: TGTGCCTCTTCGGCGTCAGAGACCCAGTACTTC. The chain joins TRBV7-9 to TRBJ2-5, with D hard to call. The V gene lost 11 bases and the J gene lost 4 bases, with 11 bases spanning the gap. The germline V gene encodes CDR1 SEHNR and CDR2 FQNEAQ (reference sequence). The CDR3 runs 11 residues.

This sequence joins TRBV18 and TRBJ2-6; TRBD2 is a possible D gene (5 bases). The germline CDR1 and CDR2 sequences are KGHSH and LQKENI. V lost 1 base and J lost 1, with 14 bases in between. The CDR3 extends over 18 amino acids. This CDR3 is CASSPLLGGASGANVLTF. Here the CDR3 DNA reads TGTGCCAGCTCACCACTCTTAGGAGGTGCGTCTGGGGCCAACGTCCTGACTTTC.

This rearrangement joins TRBV5-1 to TRBJ2-7; a weak D match, TRBD1 (6 bases). The CDR3 is 13 amino acids. Germline V lookup: CDR1 SGHRS, CDR2 YFSETQ. The V and J ends lost 4 bases and 2 bases respectively, with 10 bases between them. The chain's CDR3 is CASSPGAAYEQYF. In DNA form, the CDR3 reads TGCGCCAGCAGCCCAGGGGCAGCCTACGAGCAGTACTTC.

The chain couples TRBV7-2 to TRBJ1-5, with unresolved D. From germline, CDR1 is SGHTA and CDR2 FQGNSA. This CDR3 has 13 amino acids. Trimming removed 1 base at V and 7 bases at J, with 8 bases between. CDR3 loop: CASSLDGGQPQHF. CDR3 DNA sequence: TGTGCCAGCAGCTTAGACGGAGGGCAGCCCCAGCATTTT. The entire variable domain, with the rest obtained from reference TRBV7-2 and TRBJ1-5, is as follows: GAGVSQSPSNKVTEKGKDVELRCDPISGHTALYWYRQSLGQGLEFLIYFQGNSAPDKSGLPSDRFSAERTGGSVSTLTIQRTQQEDSAVYLCASSLDGGQPQHFGDGTRLSIL.

The V call is TRBV6-2 or TRBV6-3, the J call TRBJ2-3; D possibly corresponds to TRBD2 (6 bases). CDR1 and CDR2 (germline): MNHEY, SVGEGT. V was shortened by 6 bases and J by 0 bases, with 19 bases between the two germline ends. The CDR3 loop spans 17 amino acids. The CDR3 bases are TGTGCCAGCAGCACTCTTTTGGGTCGGGGGAGCACAGATACGCAGTATTTT. Encoded protein: CASSTLLGRGSTDTQYF.

The chain links TRBV19 to TRBJ2-7, with D unresolved. The CDR3 length is 14 residues. The ends were cut back, 3 bases at V and 5 bases at J, with 14 bases in the middle. Germline V gene data show CDR1 as LNHDA and CDR2 as SQIVND (reference sequence). CDR3 coding DNA: TGTGCCAGTAGTATCCATATTCGTACCGACGAGCAGTACTTC. Residues: CASSIHIRTDEQYF.

V and J are TRBV7-9 and TRBJ2-7; D possibly corresponds to TRBD2 (5 bases). The germline V gene encodes CDR1 SEHNR and CDR2 FQNEAQ (reference sequence). There are 12 residues in the CDR3. Trimming shortened V by 4 bases and J by 7 bases, and 11 bases separated the two germline ends. The CDR3 spells CASSSGFREQYF. For the CDR3, the DNA is TGTGCCAGCAGCTCGGGGTTTCGTGAGCAGTACTTC.

This chain joins TRBV29-1 and TRBJ2-4; the D is unclear. Germline lookup yields CDR1 SQVTM and CDR2 ANQGSEA. The V end was cut by 4 bases, the J end by 0 bases, with 13 bases between. This CDR3 region has 15 residues. The CDR3 protein is CSVVGGALAKNIQYF. CDR3 nucleotides: TGCAGCGTTGTTGGCGGCGCTCTAGCCAAAAACATTCAGTACTTC.

The chain recombines TRBV12-2 with TRBJ2-5; the D call of TRBD2 is as the table states it, not checked on the DNA. TRBV12-2 represents a pseudogene. This CDR3 is 14 amino acids long. The CDR3 region has the DNA TGTGCAAGTATACATTGCCGGGTCCAAGAGACCCAGTACTTC. Its protein product is CASIHCRVQETQYF.

This rearrangement joins TRBV21-1 to TRBJ2-1; the DNA was not used to check the table's D call, TRBD2. TRBV21-1 is given as a pseudogene. The CDR3 has 19 residues. As DNA, the CDR3 is TGTGCCAGCACCCCAATGGGGACAGGGCGTCCTAGCGGGGTTAATGAGCAGTTCTTC. This encodes CASTPMGTGRPSGVNEQFF.

The genes are TRBV3-1 (or the pseudogene TRBV3-2) and TRBJ1-4, with D unclear. V was cut by 4 bases and J by 8 bases, with 8 bases left in between. This CDR3 comprises 12 residues. Germline assignment: CDR1 LGHDT and CDR2 YNNKEL (reference sequence). In DNA form, the CDR3 reads TGTGCCAGCAGCCGCGGCGGGGAAAAACTGTTTTTT. Protein: CASSRGGEKLFF.